These T cell receptor beta chains were read from a single sample in a study of T cell changes during pregnancy in multiple sclerosis. The repertoire was sequenced with immunoSEQ multiplex PCR; TCRdb's copy has only in-frame clones and lacks some. The sample includes fewer than 15,000 clones, roughly 90% of them seen just once. The specimen was CD8+ T cells from peripheral blood mononuclear cells, collected in the first trimester of pregnancy. The origin of the receptors is a female donor with multiple sclerosis, enrolled in a pregnancy study. Each CDR3 is given with its conserved first and last residue. A D gene is named only where the DNA matches it firmly. Not all rows give a size; the values are once, few, many and, for expanded clones, a class.

abundance: .
j_gene: TRBJ2-6
v_gene: TRBV6-1
d_gene: .
CDR3nt: TGTGCCAGCAGTGAAAGGGGTTATACTGGGGCCAACGTCCTGACTTTC
CDR3aa: CASSERGYTGANVLTF

abundance: .
j_gene: TRBJ1-1
v_gene: TRBV11-2
d_gene: .
CDR3nt: TGTGCCAGCAGCTTAGGTGCGGCTGAAGCTTTCTTT
CDR3aa: CASSLGAAEAFF

abundance: .
j_gene: TRBJ1-5
v_gene: TRBV6-1
d_gene: .
CDR3nt: TGTGCCAGCAGTGAAGGGAGTTATCAGCCCCAGCATTTT
CDR3aa: CASSEGSYQPQHF

abundance: few
j_gene: TRBJ1-6
v_gene: TRBV6-1
d_gene: TRBD1
CDR3nt: TGTGCCAGCAGTGACACCGGGACAGGGTGGTCACCCCTCCACTTT
CDR3aa: CASSDTGTGWSPLHF

abundance: .
j_gene: TRBJ2-1
v_gene: TRBV15
d_gene: .
CDR3nt: TGTGCCACCAGCAGAGATCTCGAGGGCTCCTACTACAATGAGCAGTTCTTC
CDR3aa: CATSRDLEGSYYNEQFF

abundance: .
j_gene: TRBJ2-2
v_gene: TRBV19
d_gene: .
CDR3nt: TGTGCCAGTACAAGCCGGAACACCGGGGAGCTGTTTTTT
CDR3aa: CASTSRNTGELFF

abundance: .
j_gene: TRBJ1-1
v_gene: TRBV19
d_gene: .
CDR3nt: TGTGCCAGCCGATCGGCCCCCGCGGGCACTGAAGCTTTCTTT
CDR3aa: CASRSAPAGTEAFF

abundance: few
j_gene: TRBJ1-1
v_gene: TRBV9
d_gene: .
CDR3nt: TGTGCCAGCAGCCGTGGGGGTAGCGGAGGGACTGAAGCTTTCTTT
CDR3aa: CASSRGGSGGTEAFF

abundance: .
j_gene: TRBJ2-2
v_gene: TRBV10-3
d_gene: TRBD2
CDR3nt: TGTGCCATCCGGGATAGCGGGGGGGCGGTCACCGGGGAGCTGTTTTTT
CDR3aa: CAIRDSGGAVTGELFF

abundance: .
j_gene: TRBJ1-1
v_gene: TRBV7-8
d_gene: TRBD1
CDR3nt: TGTGCCAGCAGCTCTGACAGGGCCTACACTGAAGCTTTCTTT
CDR3aa: CASSSDRAYTEAFF

abundance: once
j_gene: TRBJ2-1
v_gene: TRBV29-1
d_gene: TRBD2
CDR3nt: TGCAGCGTTAGCGGGGGGGACTACAATGAGCAGTTCTTC
CDR3aa: CSVSGGDYNEQFF

abundance: .
j_gene: TRBJ1-3
v_gene: TRBV4-3
d_gene: .
CDR3nt: TGCGCCAGCAGCCATCTTACCCCAGGGGCTGAGGGAAACACCATATATTTT
CDR3aa: CASSHLTPGAEGNTIYF

abundance: .
j_gene: TRBJ1-5
v_gene: TRBV4-1
d_gene: TRBD1
CDR3nt: TGCGCCAGCAGCCCTCGACAGGGATTACGGCCCCAGCATTTT
CDR3aa: CASSPRQGLRPQHF

abundance: medium-sized
j_gene: TRBJ2-1
v_gene: TRBV6-6
d_gene: TRBD2
CDR3nt: TGTGCCAGCAGATCCGGGGGGGCCGAGAGCGATGAGCAGTTCTTC
CDR3aa: CASRSGGAESDEQFF

abundance: .
j_gene: TRBJ1-1
v_gene: TRBV7-8
d_gene: TRBD1
CDR3nt: TGTGCCAGCAGCTCGGACAGGAGGAGCACTGAAGCTTTCTTT
CDR3aa: CASSSDRRSTEAFF

abundance: .
j_gene: TRBJ2-3
v_gene: TRBV19
d_gene: TRBD1
CDR3nt: TGTGCCAGCTCGATCGGGACAGGGTTCAAAGATACGCAGTATTTT
CDR3aa: CASSIGTGFKDTQYF